The sample holds a few counts of the clone carrying this T cell receptor (beta chain). Its antigen is as yet unknown. This sample was taken from a study of OX40 agonist ivuxolimab in advanced cancers. In the study overall: One hepatocellular carcinoma and a couple of cutaneous melanoma patients partially responded.

Study-level points and caveats: Relative to CD4+, CD8+ T cells held more expanded clones on average. Partial responders receiving 0.1-3.0 mg/kg showed among the lowest clonal expansion. The authors also found low normalized T-cell clonal expansion in some nonresponders.

Method: immunoSEQ multiplex PCR; TCRdb's copy keeps in-frame clones and lacks some. The data contain 57,000 or so clones, around 84% of them singletons. V dropped 0 bases and J dropped 1 base, with 7 bases sitting between them. CDR1 and CDR2 (germline): SGHNT, YYREEE (reference sequence). The CDR3 has 14 amino acids. The clonotype comes from an adult with an advanced solid tumor such as melanoma, head and neck, liver or kidney cancer. The material sequenced was CD4+ or CD8+ T cells sorted from blood, taken in a trial of the OX40 agonist ivuxolimab. The V gene is TRBV5-4, the J gene TRBJ1-1; no clear D gene. The CDR3 sequence: CASSLAFRNTEAFF. CDR3 in DNA: TGTGCCAGCAGCTTGGCGTTCAGGAACACTGAAGCTTTCTTT.